This T cell receptor beta chain was profiled in a study of blood T cell repertoires in COVID-19. Study-level background: Sources were T cells, B-cell-depleted T cells, or PBMCs; the material itself was cDNA or gDNA.

Each participant's cohort was designated according to participant-reported clinical history. During the 2 weeks before they entered the study, exposed participants had met someone with a PCR-confirmed or clinician-diagnosed COVID-19 case. Original analysis: Quantification of nucleated cells was approximated via reference gene primer amplification. The data were produced by immunoSEQ multiplex PCR, yet TCRdb's version contains in-frame clones alone and is incomplete. The DNA gave D and trimming, while V, J and clone size come from that table. The sample consists of hundreds of thousands of clones, roughly 80% of them appearing once. Per the germline V gene, CDR1 is SGHNT and CDR2 is YYREEE (reference sequence). The germline V and J ends were trimmed by 2 bases and 7 bases, with 10 bases remaining between them. The CDR3 loop spans 14 amino acids.

The rearrangement uses TRBV5-4 and TRBJ1-6, with D tentatively TRBD1 (5 bases). Sequenced sample: PBMCs or T cells enriched from blood (not recorded which). This receptor was taken from a man in his forties who had been exposed to COVID-19. The CDR3 bases are TGTGCCAGCAGCTTAGACAGCGTCAATTCACCCCTCCACTTT. Translating gives CASSLDSVNSPLHF.